A selection of T cell receptor beta chains follows, all from one sample in a study of blood T cells in healthy people across ages. TCRdb independently ran MiXCR on the 5' RACE reads; one entry per CDR3 protein. The sample carries 700,000 to 850,000 distinct CDR3 sequences, 50% to 65% recorded once. The sample was blood. These receptors were obtained from a man of 80 years or more in good health. CDR3s include the opening cysteine and the closing phenylalanine or tryptophan. D genes are given only for firm matches. Only some rows state a clone size, as once, few, many or a class for expanded clones.

cdr3_aa,cdr3_nt,clone_size,j_call,d_call,v_call
CASSLLATPSYEQYF,TGTGCCAGCAGTTTACTGGCTACCCCTTCCTACGAGCAGTACTTC,few,TRBJ2-7,.,TRBV27
CASSLAGVARGYTF,TGTGCCAGCAGTTTAGCAGGGGTGGCTAGGGGCTACACCTTC,.,TRBJ1-2,.,TRBV28
CASSFLAGGGADTQYF,TGCGCCAGCAGCTTCTTAGCGGGAGGGGGTGCAGATACGCAGTATTTT,few,TRBJ2-3,TRBD2,TRBV5-1
CASSERLAVYNEQFF,TGTGCCAGCAGTGAAAGGCTAGCGGTCTACAATGAGCAGTTCTTC,few,TRBJ2-1,TRBD2,TRBV2
CASSPLWAGREEQYF,TGTGCCAGCAGCCCCCTCTGGGCGGGACGTGAAGAGCAGTACTTC,few,TRBJ2-7,.,TRBV7-2
CASSLEPSGTVLDTQYF,TGCGCCAGCAGCTTGGAGCCTAGCGGGACAGTGCTAGATACGCAGTATTTT,.,TRBJ2-3,TRBD2,TRBV5-1
CASSKSGDSGLETQYF,TGTGCCAGCAGCAAAAGTGGGGACAGTGGCTTGGAGACCCAGTACTTC,few,TRBJ2-5,.,TRBV21-1
CSARGGQVADTQYF,TGCAGTGCTAGAGGAGGACAGGTCGCAGATACGCAGTATTTT,.,TRBJ2-3,TRBD1,TRBV20-1
CAISDPPNQETQYF,TGTGCCATCAGTGATCCCCCGAACCAAGAGACCCAGTACTTC,.,TRBJ2-5,.,TRBV10-3
CASSTATQETQYF,TGTGCCAGCAGCACAGCGACCCAAGAGACCCAGTACTTC,.,TRBJ2-5,.,TRBV3-1
CSAPRQDNTGELFF,TGCAGTGCTCCCCGACAGGACAACACCGGGGAGCTGTTTTTT,few,TRBJ2-2,.,TRBV20-1
CSASSGRDNEQFF,TGCAGTGCCTCTAGCGGGAGAGACAATGAGCAGTTCTTC,.,TRBJ2-1,TRBD2,TRBV20-1
CSAVGQSTYEQYF,TGCAGTGCCGTGGGACAGAGCACCTACGAGCAGTACTTC,.,TRBJ2-7,TRBD1,TRBV20-1
CASRPGTVLQETQYF,TGTGCCAGCAGACCCGGGACTGTACTTCAAGAGACCCAGTACTTC,.,TRBJ2-5,.,TRBV5-6
CAITSKGGNTIYF,TGTGCCATCACGAGTAAGGGTGGGAACACCATATATTTT,.,TRBJ1-3,.,TRBV10-3
CASSLSGHRIISYEQYF,TGTGCCAGCAGTTTATCAGGCCACAGAATTATCTCCTACGAGCAGTACTTC,.,TRBJ2-7,.,TRBV27
CASRGGQGASGANVLTF,TGTGCCAGCAGAGGGGGACAGGGAGCCTCTGGGGCCAACGTCCTGACTTTC,.,TRBJ2-6,TRBD1,TRBV3-1
CASSLGGTEKDEQYF,TGTGCCAGCAGTCTAGGCGGGACAGAAAAGGACGAGCAGTACTTC,.,TRBJ2-7,.,TRBV12-3/TRBV12-4
CASSLPARQGAHGYTF,TGTGCCAGCAGTTTACCCGCACGACAGGGTGCCCATGGCTACACCTTC,.,TRBJ1-2,TRBD1,TRBV28
CASSKTDRGEKYF,TGTGCCAGCAGTAAAACGGACAGGGGGGAAAAGTACTTC,many,TRBJ2-7,TRBD1,TRBV25-1
CASSLNVGGRGGEQFF,TGTGCCAGCAGTTTAAATGTAGGCGGGAGAGGGGGTGAGCAGTTCTTC,.,TRBJ2-1,.,TRBV28
CASSIRGNTEAFF,TGTGCCAGCAGCATCCGGGGGAACACTGAAGCTTTCTTT,once,TRBJ1-1,.,TRBV12-3/TRBV12-4
CASSLAGAPEQFF,TGTGCCAGCAGCCTAGCGGGAGCTCCCGAGCAGTTCTTC,.,TRBJ2-1,TRBD2,TRBV9